This TCR beta chain was recovered during a study of T cell responses to AZD1222 COVID-19 vaccine. Overall study: The study pooled second doses at about 4 or about 12 weeks.

A word on this clone: Its antigen remains unknown.

Study-wide findings and caveats: Regions left unmutated in variants are reportedly the target of nearly half of spike-specific TCRs.

This table comes from immunoSEQ multiplex PCR, and its TCRdb copy is limited to in-frame clones, with some not included. This sample has under 120,000 clones; roughly 90% occur once, and the top ten carry about 1.2%. Germline V lookup: CDR1 LGHNA, CDR2 YNFKEQ. Germline trimming cut 1 base from V and 4 bases from J; bases unmatched to any gene: 3. CDR3 length: 14 amino acids. Specimen: peripheral blood, collected on day 0 of AZD1222 vaccination. The rearrangement uses TRBV4-2 and TRBJ2-7; TRBD1 matches at 8 bases. The clonotype was recovered from an adult in good health. The CDR3 DNA follows: TGTGCCAGCAGCCAAGGACAGGGGACGTACGAGCAGTACTTC. It is translated as CASSQGQGTYEQYF.